A selection of T cell receptor beta chains follows, all from one sample in a study of T cell responses to AZD1222 COVID-19 vaccine. Only in-frame clones appear in the TCRdb table, and some are missing; sequencing was by immunoSEQ multiplex PCR. The sample has tens of thousands of clones, roughly 90% seen once. Source: peripheral blood, taken on day 0 of AZD1222 vaccination. Source of these receptors: an adult in good health. The conserved cysteine and the conserved F or W are not part of the CDR3 here. The order of the fields is J gene, V gene, CDR3 protein.

TRBJ1-6,TRBV5-5,ASRKPGPSSYNSPLH
TRBJ2-3,TRBV29-1,SVDSRGAGADTQY
TRBJ1-2,TRBV6-6,ASSSSVGFEYGYT
TRBJ2-7,TRBV30,AWNGGSYEQY
TRBJ1-1,TRBV10-1,ASSERRGRMNTEAF
TRBJ1-1,TRBV11-2,ASSLASHPEAF
TRBJ1-6,TRBV5-1,ASSLVESTDYNSPLH
TRBJ1-5,TRBV15,ATSRDGQGADQPQH
TRBJ2-5,TRBV7-2,ASSLGIQETQY
TRBJ1-2,TRBV16,ASSRGQGDGYT
TRBJ1-4,TRBV5-1,ASSFGGNEKLF
TRBJ1-4,TRBV19,ASSPGPRNTGKLF
TRBJ1-2,TRBV11-2,ASSLSPLLRQGLNYGYT
TRBJ1-2,TRBV5-5,ASSSGTGVGYT
TRBJ1-2,TRBV6-2/TRBV6-3,ASSPSTDNYGYT
TRBJ2-1,TRBV5-1,ASSTGYEQF
TRBJ1-1,TRBV7-8,ASSLLGSGAF
TRBJ2-2,TRBV7-3,ASRQDSYTGELF
TRBJ2-1,TRBV7-2,ASSRGWSSSYNEQF
TRBJ1-2,TRBV7-8,ASSLGGNYGYT
TRBJ1-4,TRBV15,ATSTRGQPNEKLF
TRBJ2-1,TRBV2,ASRVDRGSYNEQF
TRBJ2-1,TRBV15,ATSNRASYNEQF
TRBJ2-5,TRBV5-4,ASSLRAGQETQY
TRBJ1-1,TRBV6-5,ASRTRTENTEAF
TRBJ1-1,TRBV28,ATLEGGTEAF
TRBJ1-2,TRBV7-2,ASSLGAGGNYGYT
TRBJ2-6,TRBV30,AWSATSAGANVLT
TRBJ2-4,TRBV5-8,ASSLEGVKNIQY
TRBJ1-3,TRBV6-5,ASSTGLSSGNTIY
TRBJ1-2,TRBV7-9,ASSSGRGSFRAGYGYT
TRBJ2-5,TRBV5-6,ASSPWGGRETQY
TRBJ2-7,TRBV18,ASSPGLAGEQY
TRBJ1-4,TRBV5-1,ASSPDRVYEKLF
TRBJ1-3,TRBV15,ATSRDLGRVGGNTIY
TRBJ1-2,TRBV20-1,SAQGGGYT
TRBJ1-2,TRBV6-1,ASSEVTPYYGYT
TRBJ2-7,TRBV18,ASSPQPGSYEQY
TRBJ1-1,TRBV7-2,ASSSPQGGTEAF
TRBJ1-3,TRBV19,ASSIEGISGNTIY
TRBJ1-2,TRBV25-1,ASSEPGQSNYGYT
TRBJ1-6,TRBV2,ASSQGTYNSPLH
TRBJ1-1,TRBV3-1/TRBV3-2,ASTGNTEAF
TRBJ1-5,TRBV5-1,ASSLGPSNQPQH
TRBJ1-2,TRBV7-9,ASAGGPNYGYT
TRBJ1-2,TRBV4-1,ASSQAWGSYGYT
TRBJ2-3,TRBV19,ASSFGLAGGLSTDTQY
TRBJ2-3,TRBV30,AWSRLAGRTDTQY
TRBJ1-3,TRBV5-1,ASSDGQRSGNTIY
TRBJ2-2,TRBV18,ASSPPGLNTGELF
TRBJ1-2,TRBV7-2,ASSLVSYGYT
TRBJ1-2,TRBV25-1,ASKKPPRVCYGYT
TRBJ1-1,TRBV5-8,ASRRLDNTEAF